This T cell receptor (beta chain) was sequenced in a study of CD8+CD57+ T cells in acquired aplastic anemia. Overall study: Sorted CD4+ and CD8+ cells gave an average of roughly 3.5 ug of DNA. CD4+ cells from healthy donors averaged about 10.8 million reads.

Profiling of TCR beta VDJ combinations and CDR3 sequences used genomic DNA as template. MiXCR, run by TCRdb on the reads, gives a single entry per CDR3 protein. Of under 200,000 distinct CDR3 sequences listed, around 40% are singletons. About this clonotype itself: The antigen remains undetermined.

CDR1 and CDR2 (germline): SNHLY, FYNNEI. V shed 6 bases and J 1 base; nucleotides not matched to a gene: 2. The CDR3 runs 14 residues. The study's findings and limits: Patients and controls shared around 30 CD8+ CDR3 sequences.

Sequencing was carried out using sorted CD4+, CD8+, or CD8+CD57+ T cells (not recorded which) from PBMCs. V and J are TRBV2 and TRBJ2-7, with TRBD1 identical over 11 bases. This TCR came from a human donor in good health. CDR3: CASRGQGGSYEQYF. CDR3 nucleotides: TGTGCCAGCAGGGGACAGGGGGGATCCTACGAGCAGTACTTC.